These 4 T cell receptor beta chains were all obtained from the same sample, sequenced in a study of blood T cell repertoires in COVID-19. TCRdb keeps only in-frame clones here, not all; method: immunoSEQ multiplex PCR. Counted here are around 120,000 clones, about 88% occurring once; the ten biggest clones make up about 4%. Sequenced input: peripheral blood. All receptors come from a man in his forties or fifties with active COVID-19.

The chain employs TRBV24-1 and TRBJ2-1; a weak D match, TRBD1 (6 bases). This CDR3 has 16 amino acids. CDR1 is KGHDR and CDR2 is SFDVKD in the germline V gene. The V and J ends lost 0 bases and 4 bases respectively, with 12 bases between them. Written as DNA, the CDR3 is TGTGCCACCAGTGATTTGTTGGGGGCGGGTTACAATGAGCAGTTCTTC. This translates into CATSDLLGAGYNEQFF.

The CDR3 is CSVEWQDTYGYTF. CDR3 sequence (DNA): TGCAGCGTTGAATGGCAGGACACCTATGGCTACACCTTC. The chain carries TRBV29-1 and TRBJ1-2; TRBD1 is a possible D gene (5 bases). This CDR3 has 13 residues. V dropped 2 bases and J dropped 4 bases, with 11 bases sitting between them. From germline, CDR1 is SQVTM and CDR2 ANQGSEA.

The chain is built from TRBV2 and TRBJ2-7, with TRBD2 as a possible D gene (5 bases). The CDR3 is 14 amino acids. Germline V CDR1 and CDR2: SNHLY, FYNNEI. Here the CDR3 DNA reads TGTGCCAGCAGTGAATCGCAGGACTCCCACGAGCAGTACGTC. This codes for CASSESQDSHEQYV.

This chain joins TRBV9 and TRBJ2-2; 7 bases line up with TRBD2. Germline assignment: CDR1 SGDLS and CDR2 YYNGEE. The CDR3 loop spans 15 amino acids. J lost 3 bases, V lost 0 bases, and 2 bases had no gene match. The CDR3 loop reads CASSVASGYTGELFF. The CDR3 coding sequence is TGTGCCAGCAGCGTAGCTAGCGGCTACACCGGGGAGCTGTTTTTT.